The 8 T cell receptor beta chains below come from one sample, sequenced in a study of cytomegalovirus exposure and HLA in healthy donors. With 60 Vbeta and 13 Jbeta primers, the PCR was carried out. The repertoire was sequenced with immunoSEQ multiplex PCR; TCRdb's copy has only in-frame clones and lacks some. The repertoire holds fewer than 70,000 clones, 80% seen once, with 3% to 4.5% in the top ten. Sequencing input: PBMCs. Receptors were obtained from a woman between 40 and 50 years old in good health and CMV-seronegative.

The chain is built from TRBV28 and TRBJ1-5; D unresolved. The germline gives CDR1 MDHEN, CDR2 SYDVKM. The CDR3 is 12 amino acids. The V end lost 1 base, the J end lost 12 bases, and 10 bases lay between the germline ends. The CDR3 protein is CASSLSGKDQHF. The CDR3 DNA reads as TGTGCCAGCAGTTTATCAGGCAAGGACCAGCATTTT.

CDR3 sequence: CASSFQGANTEAFF. The CDR3 nucleotides are TGTGCCAGCAGCTTCCAGGGGGCGAACACTGAAGCTTTCTTT. This chain links TRBV13 with TRBJ1-1; 8 nucleotides align to TRBD1. The length of the CDR3 is 14 residues. Per the germline V gene, CDR1 is PRHDT and CDR2 is FYEKMQ (reference sequence). V lost 3 bases, J lost 1 base, and 1 base stayed unmatched.

In its sample, this clone was seen once. V is TRBV6-6 and J is TRBJ1-4; TRBD1 matches at 7 bases. This CDR3 has 16 amino acids. The V gene's germline CDR1 is MNHNY and CDR2 SVGAGI (reference sequence). Germline trimming cut 6 bases from V and 3 bases from J; bases unmatched to any gene: 10. The CDR3 here is CASRYRPGQPNEKLFF. CDR3 nucleotides: TGTGCCAGCAGGTACAGACCGGGACAGCCTAATGAAAAACTGTTTTTT.

The chain links TRBV7-8 to TRBJ2-5; D remains unclear. CDR1 is SGHVS and CDR2 is FQNEAQ in the germline V gene. The CDR3 length is 15 residues. Trimming removed 6 bases at V and 0 bases at J, with 14 bases between. CDR3 coding DNA: TGTGCCAGCAGTCAAAGCTACGGGTACCAAGAGACCCAGTACTTC. Translating gives CASSQSYGYQETQYF.

The V and J genes are TRBV4-1 and TRBJ2-2, with TRBD2 matching 11 bases. CDR1 MGHRA and CDR2 YSYEKL come from the germline V gene. The CDR3 spans 16 residues. The V segment lost 4 bases and the J segment 5 bases; nucleotides outside the gene matches: 6. In nucleotides, the CDR3 is TGCGCCAGCAGCCGTACTAGCGGGAGTCTTACCGGGGAGCTGTTTTTT. This sequence encodes CASSRTSGSLTGELFF.

This clone was picked up a small number of times. This sequence joins TRBV5-1 and TRBJ2-1; TRBD2 matches 7 bases. Germline values: CDR1 SGHRS, CDR2 YFSETQ. V lost 1 base to trimming and J lost 3 bases; unmatched junction nucleotides: 7. This CDR3 region has 16 residues. CDR3 DNA sequence: TGCGCCAGCAGCTTGAAGCTAGCGGAGAACTACAATGAGCAGTTCTTC. Translating it yields CASSLKLAENYNEQFF.

The chain links TRBV5-4 to TRBJ2-1; D is unresolved. This CDR3 spans 12 amino acids. From germline, CDR1 is SGHNT and CDR2 YYREEE (reference sequence). V was cut by 0 bases and J by 9 bases, with 7 bases left in between. This chain's CDR3 is CASSLGLAEQFF. CDR3 nucleotide sequence: TGTGCCAGCAGCTTGGGGTTGGCTGAGCAGTTCTTC.

J is TRBJ2-2 and V is TRBV9; D is ambiguous. Trimming removed 4 bases at V and 6 bases at J, with 13 bases between. The CDR3 covers 14 residues. CDR1 is SGDLS, CDR2 YYNGEE, per germline. The chain's CDR3 is CASSPRRRPGELFF. For the CDR3, the DNA is TGTGCCAGCAGCCCCCGGCGGCGCCCCGGGGAGCTGTTTTTT.